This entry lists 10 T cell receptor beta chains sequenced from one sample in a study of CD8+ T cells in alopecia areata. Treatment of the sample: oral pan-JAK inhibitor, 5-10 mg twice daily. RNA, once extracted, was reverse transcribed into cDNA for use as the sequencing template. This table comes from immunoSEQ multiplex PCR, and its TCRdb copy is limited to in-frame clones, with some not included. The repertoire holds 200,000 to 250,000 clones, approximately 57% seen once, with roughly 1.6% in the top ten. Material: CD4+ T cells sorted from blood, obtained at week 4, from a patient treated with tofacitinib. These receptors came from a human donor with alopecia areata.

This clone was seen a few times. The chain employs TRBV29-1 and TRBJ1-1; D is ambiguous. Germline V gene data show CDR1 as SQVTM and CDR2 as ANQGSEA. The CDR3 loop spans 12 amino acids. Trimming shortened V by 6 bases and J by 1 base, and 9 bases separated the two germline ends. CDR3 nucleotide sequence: TGCAGCGTCCACCCAGCGAACACTGAAGCTTTCTTT. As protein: CSVHPANTEAFF.

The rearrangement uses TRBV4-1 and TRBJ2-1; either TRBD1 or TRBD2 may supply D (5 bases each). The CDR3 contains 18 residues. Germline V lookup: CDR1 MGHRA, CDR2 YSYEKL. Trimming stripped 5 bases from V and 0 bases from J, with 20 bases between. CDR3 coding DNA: TGCGCCAGCAGCGGACAAACGGGACGCCGGAGCTCCTACAATGAGCAGTTCTTC. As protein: CASSGQTGRRSSYNEQFF.

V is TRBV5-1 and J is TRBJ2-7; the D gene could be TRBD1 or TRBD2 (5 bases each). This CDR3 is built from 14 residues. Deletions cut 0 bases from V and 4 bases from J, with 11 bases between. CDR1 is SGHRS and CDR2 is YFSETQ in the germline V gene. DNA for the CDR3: TGCGCCAGCAGCTTGGCAGGGACCCCGTACGAGCAGTACTTC. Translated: CASSLAGTPYEQYF.

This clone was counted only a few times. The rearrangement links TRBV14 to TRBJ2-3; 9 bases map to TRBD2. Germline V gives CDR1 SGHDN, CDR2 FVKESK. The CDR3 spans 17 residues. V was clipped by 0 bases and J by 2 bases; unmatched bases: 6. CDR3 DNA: TGTGCCAGCAGCCAAGATATCCTAGCGGGATTCACAGATACGCAGTATTTT. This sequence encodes CASSQDILAGFTDTQYF. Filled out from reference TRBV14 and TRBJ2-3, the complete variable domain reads EAGVTQFPSHSVIEKGQTVTLRCDPISGHDNLYWYRRVMGKEIKFLLHFVKESKQDESGMPNNRFLAERTGGTYSTLKVQPAELEDSGVYFCASSQDILAGFTDTQYFGPGTRLTVL.

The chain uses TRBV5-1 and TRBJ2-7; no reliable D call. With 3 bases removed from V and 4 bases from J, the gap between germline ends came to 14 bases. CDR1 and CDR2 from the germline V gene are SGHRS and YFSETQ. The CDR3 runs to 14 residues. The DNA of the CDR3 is TGCGCCAGCAGCTACACTCCCGACGGGTACGAGCAGTACTTC. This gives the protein CASSYTPDGYEQYF.

The CDR3 DNA reads as TGCGCCAGCAGCCGATCCTTAGGAGAGACCCAGTACTTC. This sequence encodes CASSRSLGETQYF. This rearrangement joins TRBV4-3 to TRBJ2-5; D is uncertain. With 4 bases removed from V and 4 bases from J, the gap between germline ends came to 10 bases. This CDR3 is built from 13 residues. CDR1 is LGHNA and CDR2 is YSLEER in the germline V gene.

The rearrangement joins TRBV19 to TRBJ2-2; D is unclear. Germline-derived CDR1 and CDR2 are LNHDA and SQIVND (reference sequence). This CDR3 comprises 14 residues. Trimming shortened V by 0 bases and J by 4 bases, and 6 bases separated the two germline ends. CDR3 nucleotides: TGTGCCAGTAGTATAGAAGTAGGCACCGGGGAGCTGTTTTTT. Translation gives CASSIEVGTGELFF. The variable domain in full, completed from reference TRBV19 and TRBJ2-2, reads DGGITQSPKYLFRKEGQNVTLSCEQNLNHDAMYWYRQDPGQGLRLIYYSQIVNDFQKGDIAEGYSVSREKKESFPLTVTSAQKNPTAFYLCASSIEVGTGELFFGEGSRLTVL.

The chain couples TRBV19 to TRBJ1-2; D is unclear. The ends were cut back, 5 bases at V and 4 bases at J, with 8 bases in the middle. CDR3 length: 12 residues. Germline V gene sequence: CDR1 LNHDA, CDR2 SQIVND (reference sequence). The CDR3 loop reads CASSDSFYGYTF. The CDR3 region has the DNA TGTGCCAGTAGTGATAGTTTCTATGGCTACACCTTC.

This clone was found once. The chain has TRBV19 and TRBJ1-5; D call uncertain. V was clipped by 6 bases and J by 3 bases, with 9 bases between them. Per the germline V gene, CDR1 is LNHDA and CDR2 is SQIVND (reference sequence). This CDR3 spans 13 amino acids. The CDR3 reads CASRGGINQPQHF. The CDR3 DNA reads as TGTGCCAGTAGAGGAGGAATCAATCAGCCCCAGCATTTT.

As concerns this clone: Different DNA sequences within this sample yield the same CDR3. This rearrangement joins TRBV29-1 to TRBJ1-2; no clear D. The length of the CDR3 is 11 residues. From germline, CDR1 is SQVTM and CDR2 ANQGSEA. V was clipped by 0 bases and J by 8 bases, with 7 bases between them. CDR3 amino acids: CSVEDLGGYTF. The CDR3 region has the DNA TGCAGCGTTGAAGATCTGGGCGGCTACACCTTC.